This TCR beta chain comes out of a study of blood T cell repertoires in COVID-19. On the study more broadly: From T cells, B-cell-depleted T cells, or PBMCs came the material, which was cDNA or gDNA.

V lost 3 bases, J lost 1 base, and 18 bases lay in between. CDR3 length: 17 residues. The V gene's germline CDR1 is SGDLS and CDR2 YYNGEE. Methods used by the authors: Amplification of reference gene primers was used by the study to estimate nucleated cell counts. The data were produced by immunoSEQ multiplex PCR, yet TCRdb's version contains in-frame clones alone and is incomplete. V and J calls and clone size are those listed in that table; D and trimming were worked out from the DNA. The table records under 300,000 clones, about 83% of them present only once. This clone is a singleton in its sample.

The receptor was isolated from a human donor in a cohort sampled during active COVID-19. This rearrangement joins TRBV9 to TRBJ2-3, with D perhaps TRBD2 (5 bases). Source material: peripheral blood. For the CDR3, the DNA is TGTGCCAGCAGCGGTAGCGACTTTTATCAAGGCACAGATACGCAGTATTTT. This gives the protein CASSGSDFYQGTDTQYF.